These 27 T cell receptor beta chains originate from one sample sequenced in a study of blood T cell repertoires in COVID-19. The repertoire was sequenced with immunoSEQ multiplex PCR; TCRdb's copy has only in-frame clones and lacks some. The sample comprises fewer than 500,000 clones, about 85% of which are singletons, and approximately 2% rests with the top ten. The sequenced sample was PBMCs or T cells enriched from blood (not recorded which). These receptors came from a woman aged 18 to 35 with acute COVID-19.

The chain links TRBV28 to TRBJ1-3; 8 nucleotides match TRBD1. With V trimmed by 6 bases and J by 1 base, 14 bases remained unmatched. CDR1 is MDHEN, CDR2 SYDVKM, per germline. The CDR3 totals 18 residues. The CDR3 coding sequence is TGTGCCAGCAGCTACGAGACAGGGGAGGTCGGGTCTGGAAACACCATATATTTT. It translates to CASSYETGEVGSGNTIYF.

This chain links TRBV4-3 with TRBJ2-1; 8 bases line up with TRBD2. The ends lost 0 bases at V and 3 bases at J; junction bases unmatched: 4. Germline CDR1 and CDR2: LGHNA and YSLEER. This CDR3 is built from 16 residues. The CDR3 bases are TGCGCCAGCAGCCAAGATCGGGGGGGGCTCTACAATGAGCAGTTCTTC. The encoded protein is CASSQDRGGLYNEQFF.

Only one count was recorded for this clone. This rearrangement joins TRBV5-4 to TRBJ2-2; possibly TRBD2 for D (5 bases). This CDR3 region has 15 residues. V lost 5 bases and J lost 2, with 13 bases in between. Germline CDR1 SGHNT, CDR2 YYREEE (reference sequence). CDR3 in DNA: TGTGCCAGCAGGGACTCACTCGTAAACACCGGGGAGCTGTTTTTT. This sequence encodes CASRDSLVNTGELFF.

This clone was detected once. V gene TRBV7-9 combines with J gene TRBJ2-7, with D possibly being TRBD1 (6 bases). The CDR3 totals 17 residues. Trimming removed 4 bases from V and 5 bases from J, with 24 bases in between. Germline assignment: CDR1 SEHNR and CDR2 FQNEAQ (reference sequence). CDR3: CASSSTPQGMNQDEQYF. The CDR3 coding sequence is TGTGCCAGCAGCTCAACCCCACAGGGTATGAATCAAGACGAGCAGTACTTC.

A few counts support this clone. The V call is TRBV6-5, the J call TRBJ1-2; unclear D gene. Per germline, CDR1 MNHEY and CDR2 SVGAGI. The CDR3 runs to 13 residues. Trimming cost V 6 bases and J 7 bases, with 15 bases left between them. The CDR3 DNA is TGTGCCAGCAGGACCCGCGGTGTCGGTGGCTACACCTTC. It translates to CASRTRGVGGYTF.

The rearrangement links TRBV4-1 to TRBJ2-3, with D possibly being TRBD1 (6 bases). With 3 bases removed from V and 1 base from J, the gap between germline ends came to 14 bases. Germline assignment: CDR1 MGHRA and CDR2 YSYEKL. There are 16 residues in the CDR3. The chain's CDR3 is CASSQVTGKGTDTQYF. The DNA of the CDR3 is TGCGCCAGCAGCCAGGTAACAGGGAAGGGCACAGATACGCAGTATTTT.

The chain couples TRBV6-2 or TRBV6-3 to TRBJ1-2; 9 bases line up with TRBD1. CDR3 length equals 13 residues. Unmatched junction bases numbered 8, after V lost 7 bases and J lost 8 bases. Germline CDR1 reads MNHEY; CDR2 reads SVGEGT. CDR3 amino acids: CASTPQGAMGYTF. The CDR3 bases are TGTGCCAGCACCCCACAGGGGGCGATGGGCTACACCTTC.

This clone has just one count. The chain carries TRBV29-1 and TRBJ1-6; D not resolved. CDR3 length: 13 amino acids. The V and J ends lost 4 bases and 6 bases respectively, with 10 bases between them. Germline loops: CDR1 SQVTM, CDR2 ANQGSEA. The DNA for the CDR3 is TGCAGCGTTGGGGAGGGTCCTAATTCACCCCTCCACTTT. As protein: CSVGEGPNSPLHF.

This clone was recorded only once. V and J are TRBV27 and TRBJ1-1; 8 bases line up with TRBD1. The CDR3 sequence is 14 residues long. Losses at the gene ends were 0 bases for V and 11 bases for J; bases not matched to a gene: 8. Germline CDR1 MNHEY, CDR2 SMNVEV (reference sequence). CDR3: CASSLSGQGREAFF. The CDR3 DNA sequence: TGTGCCAGCAGTTTATCTGGACAGGGCCGTGAGGCTTTCTTT.

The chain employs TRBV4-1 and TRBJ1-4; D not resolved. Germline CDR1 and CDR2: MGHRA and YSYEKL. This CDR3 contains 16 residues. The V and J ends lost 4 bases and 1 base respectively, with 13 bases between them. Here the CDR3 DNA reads TGCGCCAGCAGCCCCGCATTGCGAGGAACTAATGAAAAACTGTTTTTT. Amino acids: CASSPALRGTNEKLFF.

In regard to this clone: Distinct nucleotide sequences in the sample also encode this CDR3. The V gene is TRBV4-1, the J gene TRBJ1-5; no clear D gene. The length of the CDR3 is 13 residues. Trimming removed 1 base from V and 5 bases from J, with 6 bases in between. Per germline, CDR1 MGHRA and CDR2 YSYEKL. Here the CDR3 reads CASSQGGDQPQHF. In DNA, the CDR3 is TGCGCCAGCAGCCAAGGGGGAGATCAGCCCCAGCATTTT.

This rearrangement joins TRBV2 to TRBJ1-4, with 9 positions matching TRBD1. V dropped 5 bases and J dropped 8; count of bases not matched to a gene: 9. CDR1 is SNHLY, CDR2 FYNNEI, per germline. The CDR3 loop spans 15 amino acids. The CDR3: CASSRYRGLREKLFF. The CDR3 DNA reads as TGTGCCAGCAGTCGCTACAGGGGGCTCAGGGAAAAACTGTTTTTT.

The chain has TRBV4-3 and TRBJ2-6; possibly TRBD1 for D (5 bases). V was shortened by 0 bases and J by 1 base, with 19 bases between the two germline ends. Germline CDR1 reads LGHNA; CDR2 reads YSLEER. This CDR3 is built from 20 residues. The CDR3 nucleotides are TGCGCCAGCAGCCAAGATACTTTCAGGGCAGCACCGTCTGGGGCCAACGTCCTGACTTTC. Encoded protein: CASSQDTFRAAPSGANVLTF.

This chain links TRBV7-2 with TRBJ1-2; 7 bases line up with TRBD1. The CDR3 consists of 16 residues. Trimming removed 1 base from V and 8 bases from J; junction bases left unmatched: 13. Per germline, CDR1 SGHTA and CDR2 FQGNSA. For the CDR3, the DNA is TGTGCCAGCAGCTTAGTCACCGCCGGGACAGCCGCCGGCTACACCTTC. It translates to CASSLVTAGTAAGYTF.

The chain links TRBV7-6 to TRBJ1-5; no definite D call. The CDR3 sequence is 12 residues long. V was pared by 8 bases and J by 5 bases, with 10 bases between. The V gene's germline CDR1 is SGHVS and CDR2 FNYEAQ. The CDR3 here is CASGSLDQPQHF. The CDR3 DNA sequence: TGTGCCAGCGGTTCATTAGATCAGCCCCAGCATTTT.

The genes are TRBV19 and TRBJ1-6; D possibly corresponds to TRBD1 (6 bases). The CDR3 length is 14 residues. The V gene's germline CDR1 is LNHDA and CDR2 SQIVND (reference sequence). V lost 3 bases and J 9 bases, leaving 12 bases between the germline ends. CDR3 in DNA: TGTGCCAGTAGTATTAGTCAGGGGAGTTCACCCCTCCACTTT. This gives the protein CASSISQGSSPLHF.

The CDR3 bases are TGTGCCAGCAGTATGGACAGCCCGGGTCAGCCCCAGCATTTT. Translated, it gives CASSMDSPGQPQHF. The chain uses TRBV28 and TRBJ1-5, with D tentatively TRBD1 (6 bases). Germline V lookup: CDR1 MDHEN, CDR2 SYDVKM. The CDR3 totals 14 residues. V was clipped by 5 bases and J by 6 bases, with 14 bases between them.

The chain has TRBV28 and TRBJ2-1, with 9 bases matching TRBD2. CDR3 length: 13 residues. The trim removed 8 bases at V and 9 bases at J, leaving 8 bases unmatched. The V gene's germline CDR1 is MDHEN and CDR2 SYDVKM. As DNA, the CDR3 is TGTGCCAGCCGGCTAGCGGGATTTGGTGAGCAGTTCTTC. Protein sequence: CASRLAGFGEQFF.

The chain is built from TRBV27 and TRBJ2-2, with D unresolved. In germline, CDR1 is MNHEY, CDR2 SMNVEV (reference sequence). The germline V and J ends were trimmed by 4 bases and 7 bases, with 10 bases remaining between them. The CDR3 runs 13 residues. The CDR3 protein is CASSWFPGGELFF. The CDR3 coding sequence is TGTGCCAGCAGTTGGTTTCCCGGCGGGGAGCTGTTTTTT.

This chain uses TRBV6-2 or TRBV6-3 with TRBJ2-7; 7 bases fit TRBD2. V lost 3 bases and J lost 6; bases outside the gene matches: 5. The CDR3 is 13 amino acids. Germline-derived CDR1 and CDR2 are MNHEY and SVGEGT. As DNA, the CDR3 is TGTGCCAGCAGTTATTGGACTAGTCGCGAGCAGTACTTC. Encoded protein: CASSYWTSREQYF.

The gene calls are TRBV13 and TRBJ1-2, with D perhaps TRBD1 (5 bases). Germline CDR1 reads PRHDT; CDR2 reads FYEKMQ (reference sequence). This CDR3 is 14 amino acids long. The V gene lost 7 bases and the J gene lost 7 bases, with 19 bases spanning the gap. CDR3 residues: CASTSGRGHSGYTF. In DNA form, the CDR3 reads TGTGCCAGCACCTCGGGCCGAGGACATAGTGGCTACACCTTC.

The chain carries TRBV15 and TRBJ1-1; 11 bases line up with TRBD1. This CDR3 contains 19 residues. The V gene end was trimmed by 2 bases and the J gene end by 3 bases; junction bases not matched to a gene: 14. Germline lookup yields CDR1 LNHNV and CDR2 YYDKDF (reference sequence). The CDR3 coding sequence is TGTGCCACCAGCAGACGAATAGGACAGGGGGCGGCGAGGGACACTGAAGCTTTCTTT. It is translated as CATSRRIGQGAARDTEAFF.

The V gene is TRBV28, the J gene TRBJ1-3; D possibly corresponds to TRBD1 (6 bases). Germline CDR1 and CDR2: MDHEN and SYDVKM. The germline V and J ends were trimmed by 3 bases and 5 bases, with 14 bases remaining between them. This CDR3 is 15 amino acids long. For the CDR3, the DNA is TGTGCCAGCAGTTTTGAACAGGGCTCCAGAAACACCATATATTTT. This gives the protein CASSFEQGSRNTIYF.

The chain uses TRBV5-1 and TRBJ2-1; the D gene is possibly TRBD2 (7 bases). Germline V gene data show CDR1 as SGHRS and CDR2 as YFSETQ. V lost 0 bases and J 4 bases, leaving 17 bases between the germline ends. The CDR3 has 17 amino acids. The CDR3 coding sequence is TGCGCCAGCAGCTTGGCCGGACCGGGGGGCTTATACAATGAGCAGTTCTTC. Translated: CASSLAGPGGLYNEQFF. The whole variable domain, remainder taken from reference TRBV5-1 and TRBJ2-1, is KAGVTQTPRYLIKTRGQQVTLSCSPISGHRSVSWYQQTPGQGLQFLFEYFSETQRNKGNFPGRFSGRQFSNSRSEMNVSTLELGDSALYLCASSLAGPGGLYNEQFFGPGTRLTVL.

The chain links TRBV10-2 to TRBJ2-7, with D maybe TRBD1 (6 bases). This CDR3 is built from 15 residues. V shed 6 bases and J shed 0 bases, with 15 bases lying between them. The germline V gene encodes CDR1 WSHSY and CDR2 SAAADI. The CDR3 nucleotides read TGCGCCAGCAGATCCGGGACAATGGCCTCCTACGAGCAGTACTTC. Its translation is CASRSGTMASYEQYF.

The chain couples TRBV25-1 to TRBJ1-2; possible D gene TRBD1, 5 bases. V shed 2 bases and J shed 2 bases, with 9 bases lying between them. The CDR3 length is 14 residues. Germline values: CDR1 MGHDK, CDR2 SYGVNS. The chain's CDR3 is CASSEGSGNYGYTF. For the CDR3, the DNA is TGTGCCAGCAGTGAAGGGTCAGGGAACTATGGCTACACCTTC.

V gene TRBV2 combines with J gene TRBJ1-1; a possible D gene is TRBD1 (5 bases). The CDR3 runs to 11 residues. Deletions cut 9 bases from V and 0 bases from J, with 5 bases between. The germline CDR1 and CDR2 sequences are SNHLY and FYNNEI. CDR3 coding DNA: TGTGCCAGACAGGTGAACACTGAAGCTTTCTTT. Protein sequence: CARQVNTEAFF. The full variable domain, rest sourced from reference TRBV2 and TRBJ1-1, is EPEVTQTPSHQVTQMGQEVILRCVPISNHLYFYWYRQILGQKVEFLVSFYNNEISEKSEIFDDQFSVERPDGSNFTLKIRSTKLEDSAMYFCARQVNTEAFFGQGTRLTVV.